These T cell receptor beta chains were read from a single sample in a study of OX40 agonist ivuxolimab in advanced cancers. The method was immunoSEQ multiplex PCR; TCRdb's version includes in-frame clones alone and lacks a portion of them. The sample has 95,000 to 150,000 clones; roughly 93% are singletons. Sequences were derived from CD4+ or CD8+ T cells sorted from blood, sampled in a trial of the OX40 agonist ivuxolimab. All receptors come from an adult with an advanced solid tumor such as melanoma, head and neck, liver or kidney cancer. Both conserved end residues are part of each CDR3. The D gene is left open where the match is weak. Only some rows state a clone size, as once, few, many or a class for expanded clones.

>NA|TRBJ2-6|NA|TRBV7-2
CASSLQHSGANVLTF
TGTGCCAGCAGCTTACAGCACTCTGGGGCCAACGTCCTGACTTTC
>NA|TRBJ2-2|TRBD2|TRBV7-7
CASSLLAGEATGELFF
TGTGCCAGCAGCTTACTAGCGGGAGAAGCCACCGGGGAGCTGTTTTTT
>NA|TRBJ1-2|NA|TRBV14
CASSQGGAYGYTF
TGTGCCAGCAGCCAAGGAGGGGCCTATGGCTACACCTTC
>NA|TRBJ1-4|NA|TRBV15
CATSRDGRINEKLFF
TGTGCCACCAGCAGAGATGGGCGGATTAATGAAAAACTGTTTTTT
>NA|TRBJ1-1|NA|TRBV6-5
CASSYRRENTEAFF
TGTGCCAGCAGTTACAGACGGGAGAACACTGAAGCTTTCTTT
>NA|TRBJ1-6|NA|TRBV28
CASRITLSSYNSPLHF
TGTGCCAGCAGAATAACGCTGAGCTCCTATAATTCACCCCTCCACTTT
>NA|TRBJ2-5|NA|TRBV5-1
CASSLAVGPPRQYF
TGCGCCAGCAGCTTGGCCGTAGGGCCCCCCAGACAGTACTTC
>NA|TRBJ2-5|TRBD2|TRBV4-1
CASSVPGLAGDETQYF
TGCGCCAGCAGCGTGCCGGGACTAGCGGGAGATGAGACCCAGTACTTC
>NA|TRBJ2-7|NA|TRBV11-2
CASSLDRRVSYEQYF
TGTGCCAGCAGCTTAGATAGGCGGGTATCCTACGAGCAGTACTTC
>NA|TRBJ1-1|NA|TRBV29-1
CSVEVPATGNTEAFF
TGCAGCGTTGAAGTACCCGCGACAGGGAACACTGAAGCTTTCTTT
>NA|TRBJ2-1|NA|TRBV9
CASSVGPGLDNEQFF
TGTGCCAGCAGCGTAGGGCCGGGGCTAGACAATGAGCAGTTCTTC
>NA|TRBJ2-3|NA|TRBV5-1
CASSLGDARGGFTDTQYF
TGCGCCAGCAGCTTGGGGGACGCGCGCGGGGGCTTCACAGATACGCAGTATTTT
>NA|TRBJ2-5|TRBD2|TRBV6-6
CASREIAGGLETQYF
TGTGCCAGCAGGGAAATAGCGGGGGGGCTGGAGACCCAGTACTTC
>NA|TRBJ2-2|TRBD1|TRBV6-6
CASSRYRGNTGELFF
TGTGCCAGCAGTCGATACAGGGGGAACACCGGGGAGCTGTTTTTT
>NA|TRBJ2-1|TRBD2|TRBV7-3
CASSPGLNSYNEQFF
TGTGCCAGCAGCCCGGGACTAAACTCCTACAATGAGCAGTTCTTC
>once|TRBJ1-5|TRBD1|TRBV6-6
CASSRQGEANGQPQHF
TGTGCCAGCAGCAGACAGGGCGAGGCTAACGGTCAGCCCCAGCATTTT
>NA|TRBJ2-7|TRBD1|TRBV11-2
CASRYGPGGYEQYF
TGTGCCAGCAGGTACGGGCCAGGGGGCTACGAGCAGTACTTC
>NA|TRBJ2-1|TRBD2|TRBV5-6
CASLLSGVYNEQFF
TGTGCCAGCCTACTGAGCGGGGTTTACAATGAGCAGTTCTTC
>NA|TRBJ2-7|NA|TRBV7-2
CASSSDSSSYEQYF
TGTGCCAGCAGCTCCGACTCCTCCTCCTACGAGCAGTACTTC
>once|TRBJ2-1|NA|TRBV7-8
CASSLSGQLSYNEQFF
TGTGCCAGCAGCTTATCCGGACAGCTCTCCTACAATGAGCAGTTCTTC
>NA|TRBJ2-5|NA|TRBV7-6
CASSLLRETQYF
TGTGCCAGCAGCTTACTGCGGGAGACCCAGTACTTC
>NA|TRBJ1-2|NA|TRBV11-2
CASSLRQLNYGYTF
TGTGCCAGCAGCTTAAGACAGCTAAACTATGGCTACACCTTC